A single sample gave rise to the 10 T cell receptor beta chains below, sequenced in a study of Ad26.COV2.S vaccination and SARS-CoV-2 variants. As for treatment: about 20 received Ad26.COV2.S at low or high dose, single or two shots; several received placebo; per-sample allocation not given. Collection of samples fell on day 63 after the first vaccine or placebo injection. The assay was immunoSEQ multiplex PCR, and TCRdb's table has in-frame clones only and misses some. The sample has some 420,000 clones, over 75% seen once. The specimen comprised peripheral blood, sampled in a trial of Ad26.COV2.S vaccine versus placebo. The receptor set was obtained from a person between 18 and 65 years old who received the Ad26.COV2.S COVID-19 vaccine or a placebo.

This clone is a singleton in its sample. The V and J genes are TRBV5-1 and TRBJ2-7; no clear D gene. Deletions cut 4 bases from V and 3 bases from J, with 14 bases between. Germline CDR1 reads SGHRS; CDR2 reads YFSETQ. The length of the CDR3 is 14 residues. DNA for the CDR3: TGCGCCAGCAGCCCTCTCGTGGCCAGCTACGAGCAGTACTTC. Translated: CASSPLVASYEQYF.

V and J are TRBV9 and TRBJ2-7; possibly TRBD1 for D (5 bases). In germline, CDR1 is SGDLS, CDR2 YYNGEE. This CDR3 has 15 residues. V lost 2 bases and J 2 bases, leaving 14 bases between the germline ends. CDR3 DNA sequence: TGTGCCAGCAGCGTGGGCCCCACAGGAACCTACGAGCAGTACTTC. It encodes CASSVGPTGTYEQYF. Based on the CDR3 plus reference TRBV9 and TRBJ2-7, the full variable domain is DSGVTQTPKHLITATGQRVTLRCSPRSGDLSVYWYQQSLDQGLQFLIQYYNGEERAKGNILERFSAQQFPDLHSELNLSSLELGDSALYFCASSVGPTGTYEQYFGPGTRLTVT.

The gene calls are TRBV12-3 or TRBV12-4 and TRBJ2-2; tentatively, D is TRBD1 (5 bases). The CDR3 is made up of 13 amino acids. V dropped 11 bases and J dropped 4 bases, with 14 bases sitting between them. The CDR3 here is CAQGRTLTGELFF. The CDR3 bases are TGTGCCCAAGGCAGGACACTCACCGGGGAGCTGTTTTTT.

This chain links TRBV27 with TRBJ1-1, with no clear D. The CDR3 has 13 residues. The V end was cut by 1 base, the J end by 1 base, with 4 bases between. Germline-derived CDR1 and CDR2 are MNHEY and SMNVEV (reference sequence). CDR3: CASSLFQNTEAFF. The CDR3 nucleotides read TGTGCCAGCAGTTTATTCCAGAACACTGAAGCTTTCTTT.

The chain employs TRBV24-1 and TRBJ2-7; tentative D call: TRBD1 (6 bases). The CDR3 is 16 amino acids. V lost 3 bases, J lost 0 bases, and 14 bases lay in between. Looked up from germline, CDR1 is KGHDR and CDR2 is SFDVKD. The CDR3, as DNA: TGTGCCACCAGTGATCCGGGACACGAAAGCTCCTACGAGCAGTACTTC. This encodes CATSDPGHESSYEQYF.

This chain connects TRBV29-1 to TRBJ1-3; no reliable D call. Germline CDR1 is SQVTM and CDR2 is ANQGSEA. Trimming stripped 2 bases from V and 0 bases from J, with 5 bases between. CDR3 length: 13 amino acids. In DNA, the CDR3 is TGCAGCGTTGAACAAAGCTCTGGAAACACCATATATTTT. Amino acid sequence: CSVEQSSGNTIYF.

The chain combines TRBV15 with TRBJ1-1; D is unresolved. The CDR3 contains 12 residues. V lost 3 bases to trimming and J lost 5 bases, with 7 bases between them. The germline V gene encodes CDR1 LNHNV and CDR2 YYDKDF (reference sequence). Here the CDR3 reads CATSRFGTEAFF. CDR3 nucleotides: TGTGCCACCAGCAGGTTCGGGACTGAAGCTTTCTTT.

The chain uses TRBV9 and TRBJ2-1; 8 nucleotides match TRBD2. CDR3 length: 17 amino acids. The ends lost 0 bases at V and 8 bases at J; junction bases unmatched: 13. Per the germline V gene, CDR1 is SGDLS and CDR2 is YYNGEE. The CDR3 DNA reads TGTGCCAGCAGCGTAGCTACGGGGGGGACAAAAGGGGATGAGCAGTTCTTC. Its protein product is CASSVATGGTKGDEQFF.

V gene TRBV7-6 combines with J gene TRBJ1-4; no firm D call. The ends were cut back, 1 base at V and 7 bases at J, with 10 bases in the middle. CDR3 length: 14 residues. The germline V gene encodes CDR1 SGHVS and CDR2 FNYEAQ. CDR3 in amino acids: CASSLGSRGEKLFF. The CDR3 DNA sequence: TGTGCCAGCAGCTTAGGGAGTCGGGGTGAAAAACTGTTTTTT.

V usage is TRBV3-1 (or the pseudogene TRBV3-2) and J usage is TRBJ2-3; 10 bases map to TRBD2. The germline V gene has CDR1 LGHDT and CDR2 YNNKEL (reference sequence). Losses at the gene ends were 7 bases for V and 4 bases for J; bases not matched to a gene: 8. This CDR3 comprises 15 residues. The CDR3 reads CASNLAGGRADTQYF. The CDR3 DNA reads TGTGCCAGCAACTTAGCGGGGGGCCGTGCAGATACGCAGTATTTT.